The rows below give T cell receptor beta chains drawn from one sample of a study of regulatory T cells in long-lasting Graves disease. In TCRdb, the multiplex PCR reads were re-called with MiXCR into one record per CDR3 protein. The profile shows roughly 700,000 distinct CDR3 sequences, 30% of them singletons. The sample was peripheral blood mononuclear cells (PBMCs), taken when the disease was refractory, from a patient treated with antithyroid drugs. All receptors derive from a female donor with Graves disease. The CDR3 runs from the conserved cysteine through the conserved F or W. A D gene is named only where the DNA matches it firmly. Part of the rows lack a size; the others show once, few, many or a class for expanded clones.

d_call	clone_size	j_call	v_call	cdr3_aa	cdr3_nt
-	few	TRBJ1-1	TRBV3-1	CASSQDSSGWSTEAFF	TGTGCCAGCAGCCAAGATTCATCAGGGTGGAGCACTGAAGCTTTCTTT
-	few	TRBJ1-2	TRBV4-1	CASSQRSEVKYGYTF	TGCGCCAGCAGCCAACGTTCAGAGGTCAAATATGGCTACACCTTC
-	many	TRBJ1-1	TRBV12-3/TRBV12-4	CASNLRLMSTEAFF	TGTGCCAGCAATTTACGTCTGATGAGCACTGAAGCTTTCTTT
TRBD1	-	TRBJ1-2	TRBV11-2	CASSNTGALHYGYTF	TGTGCCAGCAGCAATACAGGGGCACTCCACTATGGCTACACCTTC
-	-	TRBJ2-2	TRBV30	CAWSVGGHTGELFF	TGTGCCTGGAGTGTAGGGGGGCACACCGGGGAGCTGTTTTTT
-	many	TRBJ2-5	TRBV7-2	CASSLAWGETQYF	TGTGCCAGCAGCTTAGCATGGGGGGAGACCCAGTACTTC
-	many	TRBJ1-4	TRBV12-3/TRBV12-4	CASSLISSNEKLFF	TGTGCCAGCAGTTTAATCTCCTCTAATGAAAAACTGTTTTTT
-	many	TRBJ2-5	TRBV2	CASGRLTGEKREETQYF	TGTGCCAGCGGGAGGCTAACGGGAGAAAAGAGGGAAGAGACCCAGTACTTC
-	-	TRBJ1-5	TRBV30	CAWSVDSAQPQHF	TGTGCCTGGAGTGTAGACTCAGCTCAGCCCCAGCATTTT
TRBD2	-	TRBJ2-2	TRBV6-5	CASSYSMVGTRRTGELFF	TGTGCCAGCAGTTACTCCATGGTAGGGACTAGACGCACCGGGGAGCTGTTTTTT
-	-	TRBJ2-5	TRBV14	CASSQDTPRAARQETQYF	TGTGCCAGCAGCCAAGATACCCCCAGGGCTGCGAGGCAAGAGACCCAGTACTTC
TRBD2	-	TRBJ2-5	TRBV29-1	CSVEGTSGAQETQYF	TGCAGCGTTGAAGGTACTAGCGGGGCGCAAGAGACCCAGTACTTC
TRBD1	few	TRBJ1-1	TRBV6-1	CASSEYRGTTEAFF	TGTGCCAGCAGTGAATACAGGGGGACCACTGAAGCTTTCTTT
TRBD1	-	TRBJ2-7	TRBV5-1	CASSLEGDREQYF	TGCGCCAGCAGCTTGGAGGGGGACAGGGAGCAGTACTTC
-	many	TRBJ2-2	TRBV12-3/TRBV12-4	CASGRNTGELFF	TGTGCCAGCGGACGGAACACCGGGGAGCTGTTTTTT
-	-	TRBJ1-2	TRBV9	CASSVNRFGGYTF	TGTGCCAGCAGCGTAAACAGGTTTGGTGGCTACACCTTC
-	-	TRBJ2-2	TRBV7-9	CASSSPTGATGELFF	TGTGCCAGCAGCTCCCCGACTGGAGCCACCGGGGAGCTGTTTTTT
TRBD1	few	TRBJ1-4	TRBV15	CATSRAPPGTGTNEKLFF	TGTGCCACCAGCAGGGCTCCCCCGGGGACAGGGACTAATGAAAAACTGTTTTTT
-	few	TRBJ1-2	TRBV12-3/TRBV12-4	CASSVGSVNYGYTF	TGTGCCAGCAGTGTAGGGTCAGTTAACTATGGCTACACCTTC
TRBD1	-	TRBJ1-1	TRBV20-1	CSALPQGENTEAFF	TGCAGTGCTTTACCACAGGGGGAGAACACTGAAGCTTTCTTT
TRBD2	-	TRBJ2-2	TRBV5-1	CASSHLAETNTGELFF	TGCGCCAGCAGCCACCTAGCGGAGACGAACACCGGGGAGCTGTTTTTT
TRBD1	-	TRBJ1-5	TRBV20-1	CSASPGQPVSNQPQHF	TGCAGTGCTAGCCCGGGACAGCCGGTCAGCAATCAGCCCCAGCATTTT
TRBD2	few	TRBJ2-7	TRBV20-1	CSARDTGTSGREQYF	TGCAGTGCTAGGGATACCGGGACTAGCGGGCGGGAGCAGTACTTC
-	few	TRBJ2-7	TRBV14	CASSPGGYPPYEQYF	TGTGCCAGCAGCCCTGGAGGGTACCCCCCCTACGAGCAGTACTTC
-	-	TRBJ2-7	TRBV29-1	CSVSGNSYEQYF	TGCAGCGTTTCAGGGAACTCCTACGAGCAGTACTTC